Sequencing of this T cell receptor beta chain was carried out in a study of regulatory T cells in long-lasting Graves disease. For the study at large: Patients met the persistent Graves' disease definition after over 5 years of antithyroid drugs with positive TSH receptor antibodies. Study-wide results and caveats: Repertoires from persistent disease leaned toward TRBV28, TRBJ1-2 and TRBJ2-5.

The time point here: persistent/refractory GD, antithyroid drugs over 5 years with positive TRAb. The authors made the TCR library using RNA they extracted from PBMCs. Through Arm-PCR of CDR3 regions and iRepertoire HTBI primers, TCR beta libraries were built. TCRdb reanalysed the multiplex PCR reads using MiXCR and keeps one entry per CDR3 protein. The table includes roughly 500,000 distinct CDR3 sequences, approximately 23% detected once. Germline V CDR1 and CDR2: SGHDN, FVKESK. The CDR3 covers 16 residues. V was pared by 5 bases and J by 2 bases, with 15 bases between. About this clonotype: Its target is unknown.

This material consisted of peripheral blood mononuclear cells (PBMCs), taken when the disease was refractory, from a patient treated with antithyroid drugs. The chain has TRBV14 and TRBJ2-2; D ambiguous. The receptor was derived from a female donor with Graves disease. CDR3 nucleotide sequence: TGTGCCAGCAGCGGTTACCCGCGGAGTAACACCGGGGAGCTGTTTTTT. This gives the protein CASSGYPRSNTGELFF.